Listed below are T cell receptor beta chains from one sample, sequenced in a study of glioma-infiltrating T cells after dendritic cell vaccination. The table came from immunoSEQ multiplex PCR; TCRdb's copy has only in-frame clones and leaves some out. The table lists about 65,000 clones, roughly 86% of them singletons, with roughly 11% in the top ten. The sample was blood, taken after dendritic cell vaccination. All receptors come from a human donor with glioblastoma. CDR3s include the opening cysteine and the closing phenylalanine or tryptophan. The D gene is left open where the match is weak. Rows give clone size only sometimes, using once, few, many, or a class for an expanded clone.

>NA|TRBV4-2|13|NA|TRBJ1-5
TGTGCCAGCAGCCAAGTGTCCGGTCAGCCCCAGCATTTT
CASSQVSGQPQHF
>TRBD1|TRBV4-1|15|NA|TRBJ2-7
TGCGCCAGCAGCCAAGGACAGGGTGGGACCTACGAGCAGTACTTC
CASSQGQGGTYEQYF
>NA|TRBV29-1|17|NA|TRBJ1-2
TGCAGCGTCGAGACGTTGAGGGTCCGAGCAGGGGTCTATGGCTACACCTTC
CSVETLRVRAGVYGYTF
>TRBD1|TRBV5-1|18|NA|TRBJ2-7
TGCGCCAGCAGCTCGACACCATTGGACAGGGGCATATCCTACGAGCAGTACTTC
CASSSTPLDRGISYEQYF
>NA|TRBV2|15|NA|TRBJ1-4
TGTGCCAGCAGTGGGGGACAAGCAACTAATGAAAAACTGTTTTTT
CASSGGQATNEKLFF
>NA|TRBV4-1|18|NA|TRBJ1-1
TGCGCCAGCAGCCAAGATCTCGGTACGAGGGGGACGAACACTGAAGCTTTCTTT
CASSQDLGTRGTNTEAFF
>TRBD2|TRBV27|19|NA|TRBJ2-7
TGTGCCAGCAGTTTACGTTGGGGACTAGCGGGAGTGAGGTCCTACGAGCAGTACTTC
CASSLRWGLAGVRSYEQYF
>TRBD1|TRBV30|14|few|TRBJ1-4
TGTGCCAGGGACAGGAAGGCAACTAATGAAAAACTGTTTTTT
CARDRKATNEKLFF
>NA|TRBV19|13|NA|TRBJ1-2
TGTGCCAGTAGTGTGACAATGGTAAGAGGCTACACCTTC
CASSVTMVRGYTF
>NA|TRBV5-1|16|NA|TRBJ1-3
TGCGCCAGCAGCCAAAGAGGACACTACTCTGGAAACACCATATATTTT
CASSQRGHYSGNTIYF
>NA|TRBV5-1|14|NA|TRBJ2-7
TGCGCCAGCAGCTTGAAGGACAGAGGCTACGAGCAGTACTTC
CASSLKDRGYEQYF
>NA|TRBV6-1|14|NA|TRBJ2-7
TGTGCCAGCAGTGAAGCGGGGACACGCACGCTCCGGTACTTC
CASSEAGTRTLRYF
>TRBD2|TRBV7-3|14|NA|TRBJ2-1
TGTGCCAGCAGCTTGGGACTAGCGGGAAATGAGCAGTTCTTC
CASSLGLAGNEQFF
>NA|TRBV7-9|13|NA|TRBJ1-1
TGTGCCAGCAGCTTTACAGGGAACACTGAAGCTTTCTTT
CASSFTGNTEAFF
>NA|TRBV6-6|14|NA|TRBJ1-2
TGTGCCAGCAGTTACTCGAAACAGGCGGATGGCTACACCTTC
CASSYSKQADGYTF
>NA|TRBV11-2|16|NA|TRBJ2-1
TGTGCCAGCAGCTTAGCAATGACAGAGCCGGGCAATGAGCAGTTCTTC
CASSLAMTEPGNEQFF
>NA|TRBV4-3|13|NA|TRBJ2-7
TGCGCCAGCAGCCAAGAGACAGACTACGAGCAGTACTTC
CASSQETDYEQYF
>TRBD2|TRBV7-2|14|once|TRBJ2-7
TGTGCCAGCAGTTTTAGCGGGGGAGCCTACGAGCAGTACTTC
CASSFSGGAYEQYF
>NA|TRBV7-8|14|NA|TRBJ2-7
TGTGCCAGCAGCCGTAGCGAGAGCTCCTACGAGCAGTACTTC
CASSRSESSYEQYF
>NA|TRBV6-5|15|NA|TRBJ1-3
TGTGCCAGCAGCCCCGGAAGAGGGCTAGGAAACACCATATATTTT
CASSPGRGLGNTIYF
>NA|TRBV2|15|NA|TRBJ1-5
TGTGCCAGCAGCGTAAGACAGTATAGCAATCAGCCCCAGCATTTT
CASSVRQYSNQPQHF
>NA|TRBV19|13|once|TRBJ1-2
TGTGCCAGTAGGGAAACAGGGCTCGGCGGCTACACCTTC
CASRETGLGGYTF
>NA|TRBV5-5|14|NA|TRBJ1-3
TGTGCCAGCAGCTTGGCAGGGTCTGGAAACACCATATATTTT
CASSLAGSGNTIYF
>TRBD2|TRBV5-1|14|NA|TRBJ2-7
TGCGCCAGCAGCTCCAGCGGGGGGGCCTACGAGCAGTACTTC
CASSSSGGAYEQYF
>NA|TRBV2|18|NA|TRBJ2-7
TGTGCCAGCAGTGAAGCCCCGTTTGGGCGGGGATCTTCCTACGAGCAGTACTTC
CASSEAPFGRGSSYEQYF
>TRBD1|TRBV5-1|15|once|TRBJ2-3
TGCGCCAGCAGCTTAGGGACAGGGGGCTTGGATACGCAGTATTTT
CASSLGTGGLDTQYF
>NA|TRBV30|10|few|TRBJ2-5
TGTGCCTCGGGTCAAGAGACCCAGTACTTC
CASGQETQYF
>NA|TRBV18|13|NA|TRBJ1-1
TGTGCCAGCTCACCATCAGCGGGGGCGGAAGCTTTCTTT
CASSPSAGAEAFF
>TRBD2|TRBV28|16|NA|TRBJ2-7
TGTGCCAGCAGTTCGACGACTAGCGGGAAGGCCTACGAGCAGTACTTC
CASSSTTSGKAYEQYF
>TRBD1|TRBV7-6|16|NA|TRBJ2-1
TGTGCCAGCAGCGGAACAGGGGGCACAAATATCAATGAGCAGTTCTTC
CASSGTGGTNINEQFF
>NA|TRBV19|14|NA|TRBJ2-1
TGTGCCAGTAGTAAAATGTTAGGGGCGGCCGAGCAGTTCTTC
CASSKMLGAAEQFF
>TRBD1|TRBV19|15|NA|TRBJ1-1
TGTGCCAGTAGTATAGATGACAGGGGGGCCGCTGAAGCTTTCTTT
CASSIDDRGAAEAFF
>NA|TRBV4-3|16|NA|TRBJ2-2
TGCGCCAGCAGCCAAGCGGTGAAGCTCTCCACCGGGGAGCTGTTTTTT
CASSQAVKLSTGELFF
>TRBD1|TRBV18|15|few|TRBJ2-7
TGTGCCAGCTCCCCCACGGACAGGGGCCTTGGCGAGCAGTACTTC
CASSPTDRGLGEQYF
>NA|TRBV2|15|NA|TRBJ1-1
TGTGCCAGCAGTGAACTACAGGGTTTGGGTCCTGAAGCTTTCTTT
CASSELQGLGPEAFF
>TRBD1|TRBV29-1|13|NA|TRBJ2-4
TGCAGTTCTACAGGGGGCGCCAAAAACATTCAGTACTTC
CSSTGGAKNIQYF
>NA|TRBV7-2|15|NA|TRBJ2-3
TGTGCCAGCAGCTTAGGGGGTAGCGGCGCAGATACGCAGTATTTT
CASSLGGSGADTQYF
>TRBD1|TRBV5-4|16|NA|TRBJ2-1
TGTGCCAGCAGCTTGGCCAAAAGGGGGCGCCAGAATGAGCAGTTCTTC
CASSLAKRGRQNEQFF
>TRBD1|TRBV19|13|NA|TRBJ1-2
TGTGCCAGCCGCAGGACAGGGTACTATGGCTACACCTTC
CASRRTGYYGYTF
>TRBD2|TRBV2|17|NA|TRBJ2-2
TGTGCCAGCAGCGGTGGACTAGCGGGAGTGGAGACCGGGGAGCTGTTTTTT
CASSGGLAGVETGELFF
>NA|TRBV5-8|15|NA|TRBJ1-1
TGTGCCAGCAGCTTGGTCTCTGGGGGCCGGACTGAAGCTTTCTTT
CASSLVSGGRTEAFF
>TRBD1|TRBV19|16|NA|TRBJ2-4
TGTGCCAGTACCTCCGGGACAGGGGAAGCCAAAAACATTCAGTACTTC
CASTSGTGEAKNIQYF
>NA|TRBV5-4|13|NA|TRBJ2-1
TGTGCCAGCAGCTTGGAACTAAACAATGAGCAGTTCTTC
CASSLELNNEQFF
>NA|TRBV30|13|NA|TRBJ1-2
TGTGCCTGGAGTGTACCGGGAACCTATGGCTACACCTTC
CAWSVPGTYGYTF
>NA|TRBV10-3|12|NA|TRBJ1-2
TGTGCCATCAGTGGGGACACAGCTGGCTACACCTTC
CAISGDTAGYTF
>NA|TRBV21-1|16|NA|TRBJ2-7
TGTGCCAGCAGCAAAGAGGGGGGGGTGAGTCCTACCGAGCAGTACTTC
CASSKEGGVSPTEQYF
>NA|TRBV19|13|NA|TRBJ1-1
TGTGCCAGTAGTATAACTCTGAACACTGAAGCTTTCTTT
CASSITLNTEAFF
>NA|TRBV5-1|15|NA|TRBJ2-3
TGCGCCAGCAGCGAAAATGAGGCTGCCGCCCGGACGCAGTATTTT
CASSENEAAARTQYF
>TRBD1|TRBV28|15|once|TRBJ1-6
TGTGCCAGCAGGGAAGAACAGGGGCCGTATTCACCCCTCCACTTT
CASREEQGPYSPLHF